Following are 10 T cell receptor beta chains from one sample sequenced in a study of T cell changes during pregnancy in multiple sclerosis. Clones were read by immunoSEQ multiplex PCR, and TCRdb kept only the in-frame ones, dropping some. The data hold about 89,000 clones, with approximately 94% observed a single time. The sample in question was peripheral blood, obtained in the third trimester of pregnancy. The receptors derive from a female donor with multiple sclerosis, enrolled in a pregnancy study.

Points on this clone: A read error may account for a junction end that differs from germline. The chain combines TRBV25-1 with TRBJ2-1, with a tentative D call TRBD2 (6 bases). This CDR3 comprises 15 residues. CDR1 is MGHDK and CDR2 is SYGVNS in the germline V gene. CDR3 loop: CASSEPGVSNNEQFF. The CDR3 region has the DNA TGTGCCAGCAGTGAACCGGGAGTCTCCAACAATGAGCAGTTCTTC.

For the CDR3, the DNA is TGTGCCAGCAGCTTGGGGGGGACTATTTCCTACGAGCAGTACTTC. This sequence encodes CASSLGGTISYEQYF. This chain connects TRBV5-6 to TRBJ2-7, with 7 nucleotides matching TRBD2. The CDR3 runs to 15 residues. The junction had 4 bases not matched to a gene; V was cut back by 0 bases and J by 1 base. CDR1 and CDR2 from the germline V gene are SGHDT and YYEEEE.

The chain couples TRBV29-1 to TRBJ2-3; TRBD1 is a possible D gene (7 bases). Germline V gives CDR1 SQVTM, CDR2 ANQGSEA. The CDR3 runs 14 residues. V was trimmed by 7 bases and J by 1 base, leaving 15 bases between them. The CDR3 region is CSAPQGGGTDTQYF. The CDR3 DNA is TGCAGCGCACCTCAGGGGGGCGGCACAGATACGCAGTATTTT.

The V call is TRBV27, the J call TRBJ1-2; maybe TRBD1 (6 bases). Trimming shortened V by 7 bases and J by 5 bases, and 23 bases separated the two germline ends. CDR3 length: 16 amino acids. In germline, CDR1 is MNHEY, CDR2 SMNVEV (reference sequence). The CDR3 DNA sequence: TGTGCCAGCAAACTGACAGGAACTTCAGAGGGGTATGGCTACACCTTC. It is translated as CASKLTGTSEGYGYTF.

The chain combines TRBV15 with TRBJ2-6; D uncertain. Germline loops: CDR1 LNHNV, CDR2 YYDKDF (reference sequence). The V gene lost 5 bases and the J gene lost 1 base, with 9 bases spanning the gap. The CDR3 consists of 15 residues. CDR3: CATSVDLSGANVLTF. The CDR3 nucleotides read TGTGCCACCAGCGTTGACTTGTCTGGGGCCAACGTCCTGACTTTC.

The CDR3 region is CAWTFPNQETQYF. DNA of the CDR3: TGTGCCTGGACATTCCCTAACCAAGAGACCCAGTACTTC. This chain connects TRBV30 to TRBJ2-5; D is undetermined. This CDR3 spans 13 amino acids. Germline CDR1 reads GTSNPN; CDR2 reads SVGIG (reference sequence). The germline V and J ends were trimmed by 4 bases and 0 bases, with 9 bases remaining between them.

The V and J genes are TRBV2 and TRBJ2-5, with D perhaps matching TRBD2 (6 bases). V was pared by 8 bases and J by 11 bases, with 21 bases between. The CDR3 sequence is 13 residues long. CDR1 is SNHLY, CDR2 FYNNEI, per germline. The CDR3, as DNA: TGTGCCAGCTCCGTGGGAGGAGGTGGTGAGCAGTACTTC. Translation gives CASSVGGGGEQYF.

The chain is built from TRBV10-1 and TRBJ2-7, with 11 bases matching TRBD1. The CDR3 is 15 amino acids. With V trimmed by 0 bases and J by 4 bases, 2 bases remained unmatched. From germline, CDR1 is WNHNN and CDR2 SYGVQD (reference sequence). CDR3: CASSESGTGGYEQYF. DNA for the CDR3: TGCGCCAGCAGTGAGTCGGGGACAGGGGGGTACGAGCAGTACTTC.

CDR3 residues: CSVTSDPYNEQFF. As DNA, the CDR3 is TGCAGCGTCACTAGCGACCCCTACAATGAGCAGTTCTTC. This chain joins TRBV29-1 and TRBJ2-1; 7 bases agree with TRBD2. CDR3 length equals 13 residues. The germline V gene encodes CDR1 SQVTM and CDR2 ANQGSEA. The ends lost 6 bases at V and 2 bases at J; junction bases unmatched: 4.

In this sample, this clone turned up once. The rearrangement links TRBV30 to TRBJ1-4; D is possibly TRBD1 (6 bases). V lost 3 bases and J lost 2, with 22 bases in between. The CDR3 covers 18 residues. CDR1 GTSNPN and CDR2 SVGIG come from the germline V gene (reference sequence). CDR3 region: CAWSPGPPTGTTNEKLFF. The CDR3 bases are TGTGCCTGGAGCCCGGGACCTCCCACAGGGACGACTAATGAAAAACTGTTTTTT. Full variable domain (missing parts from reference TRBV30 and TRBJ1-4): SQTIHQWPATLVQPVGSPLSLECTVEGTSNPNLYWYRQAAGRGLQLLFYSVGIGQISSEVPQNLSASRPQDRQFILSSKKLLLSDSGFYLCAWSPGPPTGTTNEKLFFGSGTQLSVL.